The 15 T cell receptor beta chains presented below share a single source sample, sequenced in a study of CXCR3-negative and CXCR3-positive naive CD8 T cells. TRB cDNA was prepared as libraries by UMI-labeled 5' RACE. TCRdb re-called the 5' RACE reads and gives one entry per CDR3 protein, without DNA. The table gives around 80,000 distinct CDR3 sequences; the top ten clones make up roughly 0.59% of it. Their antigens remain unidentified. General observations from the study: CXCR3-positive naive cells had TRB CDR3s that were more hydrophobic than CXCR3-negative naive cells had.

Input material: naive CXCR3+ CD8+ T cells from blood. Subset given: CD45RO-CCR7+CD27+CD95- naive CD8+ T cells expressing CXCR3 (TNR3+). These TCRs come from a human donor in good health. Some clones in this sample may be carry-over from other donors' samples.

The V and J genes are TRBV29-1 and TRBJ2-1; as DNA is missing, the TRBD1 call by TCRdb cannot be tested. CDR3 length: 16 amino acids. Germline V gene lookup returns CDR1 SQVTM and CDR2 ANQGSEA. CDR3: CSAPEYHDRGGNEQFF.

This chain uses TRBV6-5 with TRBJ1-2; the TCRdb D gene call, TRBD1, has no DNA to confirm it. Germline V gene lookup returns CDR1 MNHEY and CDR2 SVGAGI. The CDR3 runs to 15 residues. CDR3 loop: CASSSWDRANYGYTF.

CDR3 region: CSARSAEDRDVNYGYTF. The chain joins TRBV20-1 to TRBJ1-2; TCRdb selects TRBD1, and the lack of DNA leaves this call unchecked. This CDR3 has 17 amino acids. CDR1 and CDR2 from the germline V gene are DFQATT and SNEGSKA (reference sequence).

This rearrangement joins TRBV7-6 to TRBJ2-7; the D call of TRBD1 rests on TCRdb alone, since no DNA is present to check it. The germline V gene has CDR1 SGHVS and CDR2 FNYEAQ. This CDR3 contains 14 residues. The CDR3 region is CASSPMDRVYEQYF.

The rearrangement uses TRBV6-5 and TRBJ1-6. The CDR3 totals 13 residues. Germline CDR1 is MNHEY and CDR2 is SVGAGI. CDR3: CASSYAPASPLHF.

V usage is TRBV18 and J usage is TRBJ2-5; with no DNA, the TCRdb D assignment of TRBD2 cannot be verified. This CDR3 is built from 14 residues. In germline, CDR1 is KGHSH, CDR2 LQKENI. CDR3 sequence: CASSPDYGQETQYF. Looking up the rest from reference TRBV18 and TRBJ2-5 gives the full variable domain: NAGVMQNPRHLVRRRGQEARLRCSPMKGHSHVYWYRQLPEEGLKFMVYLQKENIIDESGMPKERFSAEFPKEGPSILRIQQVVRGDSAAYFCASSPDYGQETQYFGPGTRLLVL.

The V call is TRBV7-2, the J call TRBJ2-1. Germline V gene data show CDR1 as SGHTA and CDR2 as FQGNSA. This CDR3 has 12 residues. The CDR3 protein is CASSLPPNEQFF.

The CDR3 loop reads CATSPGAGSGDIQYF. The chain combines TRBV15 with TRBJ2-4; TCRdb's D gene call, TRBD1, goes unchecked for lack of DNA. This CDR3 is 15 amino acids long. Germline V gene lookup returns CDR1 LNHNV and CDR2 YYDKDF (reference sequence).

This chain joins TRBV5-6 and TRBJ2-7; checking the TCRdb D call of TRBD1 is not possible without DNA. The CDR3 spans 14 residues. Germline-derived CDR1 and CDR2 are SGHDT and YYEEEE. The CDR3 spells CASSFGTDTYEQYF.

V is TRBV5-1 and J is TRBJ2-3; TCRdb indicates TRBD1, and absent DNA this call remains unverified. CDR1 and CDR2 (germline): SGHRS, YFSETQ. CDR3 size: 16 residues. The CDR3 protein is CASSLDGQFGGDTQYF.

The chain carries TRBV2 and TRBJ1-2; TCRdb's D call of TRBD1 is untestable without DNA. CDR3 length: 14 residues. The germline CDR1 and CDR2 sequences are SNHLY and FYNNEI. CDR3: CASRETGGAYGYTF. Full variable domain (remainder filled in from reference TRBV2 and TRBJ1-2): EPEVTQTPSHQVTQMGQEVILRCVPISNHLYFYWYRQILGQKVEFLVSFYNNEISEKSEIFDDQFSVERPDGSNFTLKIRSTKLEDSAMYFCASRETGGAYGYTFGSGTRLTVV.

The chain combines TRBV29-1 with TRBJ2-1; the D call of TRBD1 rests on TCRdb alone, since no DNA is present to check it. The CDR3 is 15 residues long. Germline V CDR1 and CDR2: SQVTM, ANQGSEA. The CDR3 protein is CSVTGQGAYYNEQFF.

V usage is TRBV7-9 and J usage is TRBJ2-7; TCRdb outputs TRBD1, but without DNA this stays unchecked. The germline CDR1 and CDR2 sequences are SEHNR and FQNEAQ (reference sequence). The length of the CDR3 is 13 residues. The CDR3 reads CASSSGDPYEQYF.

This CDR3 reads CASSIGGGYDEQFF. The chain links TRBV19 to TRBJ2-1; TCRdb proposes TRBD1, but this gene call is untestable without DNA. The germline V gene encodes CDR1 LNHDA and CDR2 SQIVND (reference sequence). This CDR3 is 14 amino acids long.

The V and J genes are TRBV6-5 and TRBJ1-2; TCRdb selects TRBD1, and the lack of DNA leaves this call unchecked. This CDR3 has 14 amino acids. Germline values: CDR1 MNHEY, CDR2 SVGAGI. This CDR3 is CASSPGQGSYGYTF.